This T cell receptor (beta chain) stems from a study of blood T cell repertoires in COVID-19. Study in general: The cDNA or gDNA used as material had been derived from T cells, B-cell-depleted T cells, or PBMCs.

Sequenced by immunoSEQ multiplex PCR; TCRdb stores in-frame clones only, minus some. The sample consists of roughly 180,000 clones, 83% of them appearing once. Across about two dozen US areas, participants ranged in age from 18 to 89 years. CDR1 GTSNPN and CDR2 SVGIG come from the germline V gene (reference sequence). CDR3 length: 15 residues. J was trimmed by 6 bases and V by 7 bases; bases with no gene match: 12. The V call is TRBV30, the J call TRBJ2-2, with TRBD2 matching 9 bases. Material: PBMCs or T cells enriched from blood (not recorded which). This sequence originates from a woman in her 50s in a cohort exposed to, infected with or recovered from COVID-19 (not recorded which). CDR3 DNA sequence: TGTGCCTCGACCCAGCCTCGCGGGGGGGCCGGGGAGCTGTTTTTT. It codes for CASTQPRGGAGELFF. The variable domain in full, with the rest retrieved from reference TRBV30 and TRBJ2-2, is SQTIHQWPATLVQPVGSPLSLECTVEGTSNPNLYWYRQAAGRGLQLLFYSVGIGQISSEVPQNLSASRPQDRQFILSSKKLLLSDSGFYLCASTQPRGGAGELFFGEGSRLTVL.